This T cell receptor beta chain was recovered during a study of blood T cell repertoires in COVID-19. The table came from immunoSEQ multiplex PCR; TCRdb's copy has only in-frame clones and leaves some out. The sample includes about 50,000 clones, 88% of them seen just once. The source material was peripheral blood. The clonotype originates from a man aged 50-60 years with active COVID-19.

CDR3 amino acids: CATSVQGTETQYF. The CDR3 DNA sequence: TGTGCCACCAGCGTACAGGGTACGGAGACCCAGTACTTC. V and J are TRBV15 and TRBJ2-5; a possible D gene is TRBD1 (6 bases). Germline values: CDR1 LNHNV, CDR2 YYDKDF (reference sequence). The V gene lost 5 bases and the J gene lost 5 bases, with 12 bases spanning the gap. The CDR3 contains 13 residues.